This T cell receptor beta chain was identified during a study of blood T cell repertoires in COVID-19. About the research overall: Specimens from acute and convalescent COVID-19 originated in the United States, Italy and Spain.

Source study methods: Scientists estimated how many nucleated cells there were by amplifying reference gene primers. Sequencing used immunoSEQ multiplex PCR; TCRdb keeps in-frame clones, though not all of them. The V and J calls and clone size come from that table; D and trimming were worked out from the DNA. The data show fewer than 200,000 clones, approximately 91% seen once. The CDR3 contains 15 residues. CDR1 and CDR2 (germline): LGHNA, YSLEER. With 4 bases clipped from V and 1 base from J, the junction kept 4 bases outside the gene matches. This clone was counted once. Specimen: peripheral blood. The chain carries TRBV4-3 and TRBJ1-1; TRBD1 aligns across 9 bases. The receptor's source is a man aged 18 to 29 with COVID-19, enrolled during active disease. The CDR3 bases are TGCGCCAGCAGCCCAGGGGACAGGGAGAACACTGAAGCTTTCTTT. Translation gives CASSPGDRENTEAFF.